Each of the 7 T cell receptor beta chains below was sequenced from the same sample in a study of blood T cells in healthy people across ages. With a J-beta primer mix and a sample-barcoded 5' primer, a second PCR ran about 6 to 11 cycles. TCRdb reanalysed the 5' RACE reads using MiXCR and keeps one entry per CDR3 protein. Of roughly 1.6 million distinct CDR3 sequences listed, 30% to 40% were seen once; the top ten hold over 9%. The sample consisted of blood. The origin of the receptors is a woman younger than 45 in good health.

In this sample, this clonotype turned up a few times. This chain uses TRBV2 with TRBJ2-5; D might be TRBD2 (6 bases). The ends were cut back, 3 bases at V and 2 bases at J, with 16 bases in the middle. Germline CDR1 is SNHLY and CDR2 is FYNNEI. This CDR3 is built from 16 residues. The CDR3 loop reads CASSDLASGVQETQYF. The CDR3 DNA is TGTGCCAGCAGTGATCTAGCGAGTGGGGTACAAGAGACCCAGTACTTC. Based on the CDR3 plus reference TRBV2 and TRBJ2-5, the full variable domain is EPEVTQTPSHQVTQMGQEVILRCVPISNHLYFYWYRQILGQKVEFLVSFYNNEISEKSEIFDDQFSVERPDGSNFTLKIRSTKLEDSAMYFCASSDLASGVQETQYFGPGTRLLVL.

The table lists this clonotype with a few counts. The chain carries TRBV7-9 and TRBJ2-5, with a weak D call TRBD2 (6 bases). Trimming stripped 7 bases from V and 5 bases from J, with 20 bases between. The CDR3 sequence is 15 residues long. From germline, CDR1 is SEHNR and CDR2 FQNEAQ (reference sequence). The CDR3 is CASIRNGGGSETQYF. CDR3 DNA: TGTGCCAGCATCCGAAACGGGGGTGGTTCGGAGACCCAGTACTTC.

V gene TRBV28 combines with J gene TRBJ2-7, with D unresolved. Germline V gene data show CDR1 as MDHEN and CDR2 as SYDVKM. This CDR3 is built from 16 residues. The V gene lost 5 bases and the J gene lost 0 bases, with 17 bases spanning the gap. For the CDR3, the DNA is TGTGCCAGCAGTAATTTATTGCAGGAGATCTCCTACGAGCAGTACTTC. Translation gives CASSNLLQEISYEQYF.

This clonotype was counted once. The V and J genes are TRBV2 and TRBJ2-7; TRBD2 is a possible D gene (5 bases). The V end was cut by 6 bases, the J end by 2 bases, with 14 bases between. The germline V gene encodes CDR1 SNHLY and CDR2 FYNNEI. The CDR3 consists of 14 residues. The CDR3 DNA reads TGTGCCAGCAGCGCCCGCGGGCCGACCTACGAGCAGTACTTC. It translates to CASSARGPTYEQYF.

The chain uses TRBV6-5 and TRBJ1-1; D remains ambiguous. From germline, CDR1 is MNHEY and CDR2 SVGAGI. CDR3 size: 14 residues. V was shortened by 0 bases and J by 1 base, with 6 bases between the two germline ends. CDR3 residues: CASSYSNRNTEAFF. Here the CDR3 DNA reads TGTGCCAGCAGTTACTCAAACAGGAACACTGAAGCTTTCTTT.

The chain combines TRBV20-1 with TRBJ1-5, with a weak D call TRBD1 (5 bases). This CDR3 is 14 amino acids long. V was pared by 1 base and J by 5 bases, with 12 bases between. The germline V gene has CDR1 DFQATT and CDR2 SNEGSKA (reference sequence). As DNA, the CDR3 is TGCAGTGCTAGAGGGGGCGGATCCTATCAGCCCCAGCATTTT. This encodes CSARGGGSYQPQHF.

This chain connects TRBV2 to TRBJ1-1; 10 bases are a match to TRBD1. Germline CDR1 reads SNHLY; CDR2 reads FYNNEI. The CDR3 has 15 residues. J lost 5 bases, V lost 1 base, and 4 bases had no gene match. The CDR3 nucleotides are TGTGCCAGCAGTGAAGGACAGGGGGCTTGGACTGAAGCTTTCTTT. Amino acids: CASSEGQGAWTEAFF. Combining the CDR3 with reference TRBV2 and TRBJ1-1 gives the whole variable domain EPEVTQTPSHQVTQMGQEVILRCVPISNHLYFYWYRQILGQKVEFLVSFYNNEISEKSEIFDDQFSVERPDGSNFTLKIRSTKLEDSAMYFCASSEGQGAWTEAFFGQGTRLTVV.